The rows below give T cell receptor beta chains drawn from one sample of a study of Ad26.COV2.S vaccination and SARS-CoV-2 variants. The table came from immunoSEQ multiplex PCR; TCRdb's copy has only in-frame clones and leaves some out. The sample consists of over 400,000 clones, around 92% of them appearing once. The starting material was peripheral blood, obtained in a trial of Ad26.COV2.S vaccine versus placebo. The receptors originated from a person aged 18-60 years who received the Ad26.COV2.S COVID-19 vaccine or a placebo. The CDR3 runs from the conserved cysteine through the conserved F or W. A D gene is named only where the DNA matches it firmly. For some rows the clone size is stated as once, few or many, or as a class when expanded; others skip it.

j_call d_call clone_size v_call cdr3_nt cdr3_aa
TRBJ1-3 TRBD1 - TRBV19 TGTGCCAGTAGTGTCCTAAGGGGGCTCGGTGGAAACACCATATATTTT CASSVLRGLGGNTIYF
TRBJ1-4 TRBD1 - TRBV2 TGTGCCAGCAGTGATCCGACAGGGGGGAATGAAAAACTGTTTTTT CASSDPTGGNEKLFF
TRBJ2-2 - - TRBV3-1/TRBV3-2 TGTGCCAGCAGCCATCCCAGGGGAGGAGGTTCCGGGGAGCTGTTTTTT CASSHPRGGGSGELFF
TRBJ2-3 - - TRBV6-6 TGTGCCAGCAGGCAACAAACAGGGCACGGCACAGATACGCAGTATTTT CASRQQTGHGTDTQYF
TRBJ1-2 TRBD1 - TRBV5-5 TGTGCCAGCAGCCACCCAGAGGGACAGGCTGAGGGCTACACCTTC CASSHPEGQAEGYTF
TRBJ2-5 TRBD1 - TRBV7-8 TGTGCCAGCAGCCTAAATAGGGACAGGGGTCGGGAGACCCAGTACTTC CASSLNRDRGRETQYF
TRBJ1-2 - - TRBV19 TGTGCCAGTAGTATAGTAACGGGTTTCTATGGCTACACCTTC CASSIVTGFYGYTF
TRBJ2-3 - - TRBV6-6 TGTGCCAGCAGCTTGGGGCAGGAGATCACAGATACGCAGTATTTT CASSLGQEITDTQYF
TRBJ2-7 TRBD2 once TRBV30 TGTGCCTGGAGTGTTGAGCGGGGGTTCTACGAGCAGTACTTC CAWSVERGFYEQYF
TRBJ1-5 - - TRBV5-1 TGCGCCAGCAGCTTGACTAGCAATCAGCCCCAGCATTTT CASSLTSNQPQHF
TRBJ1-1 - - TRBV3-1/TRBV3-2 TGTGCCAGCAGCCAAGTAAGACAGGCGGGAACTGAAGCTTTCTTT CASSQVRQAGTEAFF
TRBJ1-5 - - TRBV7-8 TGTGCCAGTAAACCCTGGGACGGGAGTGATCAGCCCCAGCATTTT CASKPWDGSDQPQHF
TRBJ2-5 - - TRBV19 TGTGCCAGTAGATACGGGGTGCAAGAGACCCAGTACTTC CASRYGVQETQYF
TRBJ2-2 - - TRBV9 TGTGCCAGCAGCGCCTCCCGAGGGGCCGGGTTCCCCGGGGAGCTGTTTTTT CASSASRGAGFPGELFF
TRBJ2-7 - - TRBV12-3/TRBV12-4 TGTGCCAGCAATCTTAGGGGCGCCTACGAGCAGTACTTC CASNLRGAYEQYF
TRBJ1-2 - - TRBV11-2 TGTGCCAGCAGCGCCACCGGGGCAGGGTATGGCTACACCTTC CASSATGAGYGYTF
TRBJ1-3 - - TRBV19 TGTGCCAGTAGTGTACGGATACCAGGGGCCTCTGGAAACACCATATATTTT CASSVRIPGASGNTIYF
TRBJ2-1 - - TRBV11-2 TGTGCCAGCAGCCAGAGGTTCTCCTACAATGAGCAGTTCTTC CASSQRFSYNEQFF
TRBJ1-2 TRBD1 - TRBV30 TGTGCCTGGCTGGGACAGGGGAATAACTATGGCTACACCTTC CAWLGQGNNYGYTF
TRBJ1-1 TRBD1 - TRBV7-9 TGTGCCAGCAGCTTAGCACACACAGGGGGCAGGACTGAAGCTTTCTTT CASSLAHTGGRTEAFF
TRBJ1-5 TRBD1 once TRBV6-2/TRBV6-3 TGTGCCAGCAGTTCGGGACAGGGTCTTGCCCCCAATCAGCCCCAGCATTTT CASSSGQGLAPNQPQHF
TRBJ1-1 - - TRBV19 TGTGCCAGTAGTAGGGGACACACGAACACTGAAGCTTTCTTT CASSRGHTNTEAFF
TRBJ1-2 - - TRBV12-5 TGTGCTAGTGGTTCCGACAGCCCTAGGGTCTCTAACTATGGCTACACCTTC CASGSDSPRVSNYGYTF
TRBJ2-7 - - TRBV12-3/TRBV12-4 TGTGCCAGCAGTTTATTCCTTGACTACGAGCAGTACTTC CASSLFLDYEQYF
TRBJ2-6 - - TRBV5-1 TGCGCCAGCAGCTCCAGGACAGTACGTGGGGCCAACGTCCTGACTTTC CASSSRTVRGANVLTF
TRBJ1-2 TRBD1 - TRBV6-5 TGTGCCAGCCGACAGCGGGACAGTGGCTATGGCTACACCTTC CASRQRDSGYGYTF
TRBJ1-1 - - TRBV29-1 TGCAGCGTTGAAGCCCTTAACACTGAAGCTTTCTTT CSVEALNTEAFF
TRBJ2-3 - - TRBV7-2 TGTGCCAGCAGCTTAGTGGGCAGCTCCTATACAGATACGCAGTATTTT CASSLVGSSYTDTQYF
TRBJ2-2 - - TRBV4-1 TGCGCCAGCAGCCACAGGACCGACACCGGGGAGCTGTTTTTT CASSHRTDTGELFF
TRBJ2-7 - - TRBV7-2 TGTGCCAGCAGCTTTGGGTGGGGCTCCTACGAGCAGTACTTC CASSFGWGSYEQYF
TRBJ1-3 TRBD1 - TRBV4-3 TGCGCCAGCAGCCAAGGACAGGGGCGTTCTGGAAACACCATATATTTT CASSQGQGRSGNTIYF
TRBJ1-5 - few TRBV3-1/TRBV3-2 TGTGCCAGCAGCCAAGATTTGGGCAGCTATCAGCCCCAGCATTTT CASSQDLGSYQPQHF
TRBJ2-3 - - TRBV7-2 TGTGCCAGCAGCTTAATAGGAGCACCTAGCACAGATACGCAGTATTTT CASSLIGAPSTDTQYF
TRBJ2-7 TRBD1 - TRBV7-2 TGTGCCAGCAGCGAAACCGGGACAGCCTACGAGCAGTACTTC CASSETGTAYEQYF
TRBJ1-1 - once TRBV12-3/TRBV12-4 TGTGCCAGCAGTCCTGGGGACACTGAAGCTTTCTTT CASSPGDTEAFF
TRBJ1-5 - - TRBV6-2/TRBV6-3 TGTGCCAGCAGTCGAGGGCAGGGTTTAGGTCAGCCCCAGCATTTT CASSRGQGLGQPQHF
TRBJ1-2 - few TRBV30 TGTGCCTGGAGCCCACAGGAATACTATGGCTACACCTTC CAWSPQEYYGYTF
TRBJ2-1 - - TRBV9 TGTGCCAGCAGCGTAGTGAACACGCGCTCCTACAATGAGCAGTTCTTC CASSVVNTRSYNEQFF
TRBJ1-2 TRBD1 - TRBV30 TGTGCCTGGCTGGGGGGACAGAGATCTTATGGCTACACCTTC CAWLGGQRSYGYTF
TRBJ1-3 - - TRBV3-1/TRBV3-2 TGTGCTGTATCAAGAGAGGGGCTCAACTCTGGAAACACCATATATTTT CAVSREGLNSGNTIYF
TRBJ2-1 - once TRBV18 TGTGCCAGCTCACCACAGGGGGTCGAACGTAATGAGCAGTTCTTC CASSPQGVERNEQFF
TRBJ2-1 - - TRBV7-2 TGTGCCAGCAGCTTAGGTGGGGGCGCGTCCCCGCGGGAGCAGTTCTTC CASSLGGGASPREQFF
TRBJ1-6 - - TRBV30 TGTGCATACGAACGGGGGTACAATTCACCCCTCCACTTT CAYERGYNSPLHF
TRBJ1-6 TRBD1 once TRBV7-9 TGTGCCAGCAGCACGGGACAGGGCCGGCGACCCTATAATTCACCCCTCCACTTT CASSTGQGRRPYNSPLHF
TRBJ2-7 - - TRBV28 TGTGCCAGCAGTTTAGGGGGGTGGGGTAGGGAGCAGTACTTC CASSLGGWGREQYF
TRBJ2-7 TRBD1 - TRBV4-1 TGCGCCAGCAGCCTGGGACAGAGTTCTCTGTACGAGCAGTACTTC CASSLGQSSLYEQYF
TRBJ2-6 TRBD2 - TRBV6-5 TGTGCCAGCGGGAGGGGCGTCTCTGGGGCCAACGTCCTGACTTTC CASGRGVSGANVLTF
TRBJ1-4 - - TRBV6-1 TGTGCCAGCAGTGATGTGGTGGGTGAAAAACTGTTTTTT CASSDVVGEKLFF
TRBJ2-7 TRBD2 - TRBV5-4 TGTGCCAGCAGCCTCAGCGGGGGGAGCTCCTACGAGCAGTACTTC CASSLSGGSSYEQYF
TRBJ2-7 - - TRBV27 TGTGCCAGCAAAGTCCTCTCGGGCAACGAGCAGTACTTC CASKVLSGNEQYF
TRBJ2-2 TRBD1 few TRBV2 TGTGCCAGCAGTTCCCCGGGACAGGGGACCACCGGGGAGCTGTTTTTT CASSSPGQGTTGELFF
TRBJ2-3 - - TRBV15 TGTGCCACCAGCAGGGACAGCCATAGCACAGATACGCAGTATTTT CATSRDSHSTDTQYF
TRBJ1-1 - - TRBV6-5 TGTGCCAGCACCCGAATACAAAAGTCCACTGAAGCTTTCTTT CASTRIQKSTEAFF
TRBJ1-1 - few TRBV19 TGTGCCAGTAGTATCTCGGGCGTGACTGAAGCTTTCTTT CASSISGVTEAFF
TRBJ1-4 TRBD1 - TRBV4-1 TGCGCCAGCAGCCAAGACTTGCGAGACAGGGGGGTGTTGGGTAATGAAAAACTGTTTTTT CASSQDLRDRGVLGNEKLFF